This paragraph covers one T cell receptor beta chain sequence. Its antigen is unidentified. This sample is drawn from a study of CD4 T cells in relation to SARS-CoV-2 and coronaviruses. Study information: Crossreactive spike epitopes shared across donors were mapped to their HLA restriction. General study findings and limits: Crossreactive clones expanded significantly less to SARS-CoV-2 than monoreactive clones. About 65% of donors had memory CD4+ clonotypes crossrecognizing SARS-CoV-2 and common cold coronavirus spike. Memory recall responses, not primary responses primed in culture, are what the assay detects.

Generated by immunoSEQ multiplex PCR, the TCRdb table keeps only in-frame clones and is missing some. The data show around 54,000 clones, under 95% seen once. This clonotype was sampled from an adult with COVID-19. The sequencing sample was made of naive CD4+ T cells from PBMCs. Specified subset: naive CD4+ T cells isolated by negative enrichment.

This CDR3 reads CASSDSKANYGYTF. CDR3 in DNA: TGCGCCAGCAGTGACAGCAAAGCTAACTATGGCTACACCTTC. The V call is TRBV10-2, the J call TRBJ1-2; D unclear. The CDR3 covers 14 residues. Germline V gives CDR1 WSHSY, CDR2 SAAADI. V lost 3 bases to trimming and J lost 0 bases, with 8 bases between them.